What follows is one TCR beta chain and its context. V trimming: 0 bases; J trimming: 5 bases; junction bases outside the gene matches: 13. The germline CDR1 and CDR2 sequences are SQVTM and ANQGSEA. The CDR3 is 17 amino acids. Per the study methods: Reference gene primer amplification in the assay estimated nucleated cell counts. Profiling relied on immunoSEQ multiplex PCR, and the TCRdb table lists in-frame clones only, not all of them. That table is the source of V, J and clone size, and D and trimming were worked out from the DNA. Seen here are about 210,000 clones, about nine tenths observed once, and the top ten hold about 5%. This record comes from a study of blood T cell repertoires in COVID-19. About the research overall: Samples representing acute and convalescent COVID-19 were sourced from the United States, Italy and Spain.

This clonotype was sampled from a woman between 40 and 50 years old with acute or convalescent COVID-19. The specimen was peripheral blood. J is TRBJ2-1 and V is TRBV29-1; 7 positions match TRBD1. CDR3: CSVEDFSRDSVNNEQFF. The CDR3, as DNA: TGCAGCGTTGAAGACTTCTCTCGGGACAGCGTCAACAATGAGCAGTTCTTC.